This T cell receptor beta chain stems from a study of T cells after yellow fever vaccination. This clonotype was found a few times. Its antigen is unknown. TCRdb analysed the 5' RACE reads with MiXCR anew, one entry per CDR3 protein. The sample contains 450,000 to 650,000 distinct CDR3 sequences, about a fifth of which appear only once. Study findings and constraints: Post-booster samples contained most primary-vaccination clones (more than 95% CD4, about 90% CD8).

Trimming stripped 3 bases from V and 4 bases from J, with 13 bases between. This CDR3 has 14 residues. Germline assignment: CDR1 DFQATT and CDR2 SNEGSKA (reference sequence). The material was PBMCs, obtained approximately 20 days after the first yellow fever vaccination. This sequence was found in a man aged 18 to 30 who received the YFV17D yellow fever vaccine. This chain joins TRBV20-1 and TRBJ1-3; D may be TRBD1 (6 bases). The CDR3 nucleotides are TGCAGTGCTAGCCTACAGGGAGTCGGAAACACCATATATTTT. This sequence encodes CSASLQGVGNTIYF.